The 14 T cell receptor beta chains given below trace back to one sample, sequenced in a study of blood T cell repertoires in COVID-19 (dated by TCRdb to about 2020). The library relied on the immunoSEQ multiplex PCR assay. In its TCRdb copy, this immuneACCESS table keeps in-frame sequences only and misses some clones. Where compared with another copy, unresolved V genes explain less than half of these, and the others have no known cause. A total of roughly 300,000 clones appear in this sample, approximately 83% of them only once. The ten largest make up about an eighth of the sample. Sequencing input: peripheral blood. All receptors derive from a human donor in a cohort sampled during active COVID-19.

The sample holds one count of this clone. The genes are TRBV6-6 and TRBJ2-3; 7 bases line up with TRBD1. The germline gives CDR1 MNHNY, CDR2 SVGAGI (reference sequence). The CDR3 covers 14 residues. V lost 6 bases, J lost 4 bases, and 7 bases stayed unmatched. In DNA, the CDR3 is TGTGCCAGCAGCTCCACAGGGGTAGCAGATACGCAGTATTTT. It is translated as CASSSTGVADTQYF.

CDR3 DNA: TGCGCCAGCAGCTTAAAAGCTAGCGACAATGAGCAGTTCTTC. It specifies CASSLKASDNEQFF. The chain joins TRBV5-1 to TRBJ2-1, with D maybe TRBD2 (6 bases). The germline V gene encodes CDR1 SGHRS and CDR2 YFSETQ. The CDR3 runs to 14 residues. V lost 2 bases to trimming and J lost 5 bases, with 11 bases between them.

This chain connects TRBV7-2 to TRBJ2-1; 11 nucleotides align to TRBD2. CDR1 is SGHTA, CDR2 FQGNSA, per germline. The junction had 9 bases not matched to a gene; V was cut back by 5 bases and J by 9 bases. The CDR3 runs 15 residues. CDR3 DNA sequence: TGTGCCAGCAGCCGTACTAGCGGGAGATTTGGTGAGCAGTTCTTC. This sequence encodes CASSRTSGRFGEQFF.

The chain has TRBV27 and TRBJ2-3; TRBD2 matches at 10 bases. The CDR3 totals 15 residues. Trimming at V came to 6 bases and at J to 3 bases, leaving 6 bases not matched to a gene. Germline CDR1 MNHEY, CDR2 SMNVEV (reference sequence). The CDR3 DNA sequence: TGTGCCAGCAGCACCTATAGCGGGAGGACAGATACGCAGTATTTT. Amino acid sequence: CASSTYSGRTDTQYF.

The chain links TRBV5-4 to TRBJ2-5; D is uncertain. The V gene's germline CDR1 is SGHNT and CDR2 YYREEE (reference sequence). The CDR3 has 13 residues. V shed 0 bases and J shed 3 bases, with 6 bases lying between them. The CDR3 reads CASSLVAEETQYF. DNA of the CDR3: TGTGCCAGCAGCTTGGTGGCCGAAGAGACCCAGTACTTC.

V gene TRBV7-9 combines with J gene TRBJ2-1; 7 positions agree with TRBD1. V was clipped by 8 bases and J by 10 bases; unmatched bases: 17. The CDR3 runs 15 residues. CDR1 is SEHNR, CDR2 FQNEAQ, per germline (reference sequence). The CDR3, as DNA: TGTGCCAGCGGCCAGGGGGACCCTCGGAAAAGGGAGCAGTTCTTC. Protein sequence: CASGQGDPRKREQFF.

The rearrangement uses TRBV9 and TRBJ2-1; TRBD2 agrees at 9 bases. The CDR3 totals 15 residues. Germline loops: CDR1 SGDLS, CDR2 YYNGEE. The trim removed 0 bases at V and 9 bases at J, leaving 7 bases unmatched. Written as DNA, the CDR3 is TGTGCCAGCAGCGTAGATGGACTAGCGACAGGTGAGCAGTTCTTC. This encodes CASSVDGLATGEQFF.

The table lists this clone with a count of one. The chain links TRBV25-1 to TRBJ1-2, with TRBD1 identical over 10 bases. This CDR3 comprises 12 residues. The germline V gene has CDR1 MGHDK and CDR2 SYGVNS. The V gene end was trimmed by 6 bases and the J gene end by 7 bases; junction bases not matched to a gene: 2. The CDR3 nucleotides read TGTGCCAGCAGGACAGGGGGCTCTGGCTACACCTTC. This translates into CASRTGGSGYTF.

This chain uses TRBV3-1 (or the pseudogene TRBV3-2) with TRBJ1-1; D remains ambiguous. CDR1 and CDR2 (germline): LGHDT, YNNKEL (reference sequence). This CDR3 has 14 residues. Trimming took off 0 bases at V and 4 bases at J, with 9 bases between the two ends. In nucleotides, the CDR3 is TGTGCCAGCAGCCAAGACCCCAGGATCACTGAAGCTTTCTTT. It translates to CASSQDPRITEAFF.

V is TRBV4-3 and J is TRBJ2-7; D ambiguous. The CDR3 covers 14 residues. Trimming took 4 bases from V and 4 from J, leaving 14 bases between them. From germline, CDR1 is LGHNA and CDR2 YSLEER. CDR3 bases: TGCGCCAGCAGCCCTACGAGCCTCATATACGAGCAGTACTTC. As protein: CASSPTSLIYEQYF.

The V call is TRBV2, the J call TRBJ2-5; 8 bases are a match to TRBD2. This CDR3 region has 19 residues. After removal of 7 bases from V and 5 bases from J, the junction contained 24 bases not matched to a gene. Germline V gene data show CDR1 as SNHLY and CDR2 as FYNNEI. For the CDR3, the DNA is TGTGCCAGCACCCGCATACGGCTAGCGGGTAGGGGGGGGGTCGAGACCCAGTACTTC. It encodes CASTRIRLAGRGGVETQYF.

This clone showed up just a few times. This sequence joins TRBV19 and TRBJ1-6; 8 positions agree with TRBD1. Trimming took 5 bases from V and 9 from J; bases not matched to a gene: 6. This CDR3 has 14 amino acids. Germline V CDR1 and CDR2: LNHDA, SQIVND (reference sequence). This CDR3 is CASSGGQVGSPLHF. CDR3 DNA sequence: TGTGCCAGTAGTGGGGGACAGGTCGGTTCACCCCTCCACTTT. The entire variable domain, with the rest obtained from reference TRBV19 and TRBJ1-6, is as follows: DGGITQSPKYLFRKEGQNVTLSCEQNLNHDAMYWYRQDPGQGLRLIYYSQIVNDFQKGDIAEGYSVSREKKESFPLTVTSAQKNPTAFYLCASSGGQVGSPLHFGNGTRLTVT.

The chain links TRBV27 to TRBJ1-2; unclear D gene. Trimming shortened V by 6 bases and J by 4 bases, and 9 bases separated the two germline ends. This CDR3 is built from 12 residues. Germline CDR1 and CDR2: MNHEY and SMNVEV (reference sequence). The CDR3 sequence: CASRTASYGYTF. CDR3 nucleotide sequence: TGTGCCAGCAGAACAGCCTCCTATGGCTACACCTTC.

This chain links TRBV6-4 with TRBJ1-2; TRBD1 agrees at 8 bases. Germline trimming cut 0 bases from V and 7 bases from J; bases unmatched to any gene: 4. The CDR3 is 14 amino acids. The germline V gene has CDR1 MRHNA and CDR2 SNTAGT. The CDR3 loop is CASSDSTGVGGYTF. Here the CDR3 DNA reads TGTGCCAGCAGTGACTCGACAGGGGTGGGTGGCTACACCTTC.